This entry features one T cell receptor (beta chain) sequence. It lacks a known antigen. No much larger clone is present one base from it, and per-base qualities are unavailable. Receptor libraries were prepared by the immunoSEQ multiplex PCR assay. In the paper's pipeline: A statistical classification framework was built for diagnosing cytomegalovirus status from the catalog of TCR beta chain sequences. TCRdb obtained this table from immuneACCESS and retained in-frame rearrangements with V and J assigned. These tables miss some clones; where compared with another copy, unresolved V genes account for less than half of the shortfall, and the remainder is unexplained. The V and J calls and clone size were taken over from that table, and D and trimming were inferred from the DNA. This sample is represented by some 180,000 clones; around 86% of them were singletons. Approximately 7.7% of the sample comes from the top ten.

The donors belonged to the validation cohort of about 130 subjects, which was separate from the roughly 670-subject first cohort. The source of the sample is a study of cytomegalovirus exposure and HLA in healthy donors (TCRdb year 2017). Study-level background: According to a later analysis, the 120 or so validation repertoires were produced on the same platform as the 600 to 850 repertoires of the first cohort. The study aimed to test whether cataloging public T cell receptors could reveal signatures of past pathogen exposure. In addition to the first cohort of roughly 670 subjects, a separate validation cohort of over 90 different subjects was used. To predict cytomegalovirus infection status, the study brought together high-throughput TCR immunosequencing, statistical association of individual TCRs with disease status, and machine learning.

Overall study outcomes, separate from this receptor: In the study, 150 to 200 TCR beta chains were listed as associated with cytomegalovirus. In a later analysis, TCRs clustered in the first cohort were found to also tend to co-occur in the approximately 120 validation repertoires, with over 90% of cluster scores above 0. The classifier was reported to diagnose cytomegalovirus status with high specificity and sensitivity in both the original cohort and the validation cohort. Three of the identified cytomegalovirus-associated TCR beta chains were confirmed in vitro to be specific for cytomegalovirus antigens. A later analysis had no HLA typing for the validation cohort, so co-occurrence there was scored across all 130 or so repertoires. While some public TCRs were present in many individuals, most TCR sequences turned up only very rarely across donors. It was suggested by the authors that the approach could potentially be generalized to other disease states and immunological phenotypes.

For CDR1 and CDR2, the germline V gene (reference sequence) lists SEHNR and FQNEAQ. The CDR3 measures 12 amino acids from cysteine to phenylalanine. Only the CDR3 part of the read is kept: 36 bases, read in frame from the first base. V and J are truncated by 5 bases and 3 bases respectively, leaving an intervening sequence of 8 bases. The clonotype was recovered from a man between 25 and 39 years old in good health and CMV-seropositive. The receptor chain draws on TRBV7-9 and TRBJ2-7; the D gene is perhaps TRBD2, from 5 matching bases. Sequencing used PBMCs. The encoded CDR3 is CASSPLGYEQYF. The nucleotide sequence is given as TGTGCCAGCAGCCCACTAGGCTACGAGCAGTACTTC.